The count of the clone carrying this T cell receptor beta chain is one. The antigen is unknown. The record originates from a study of radiotherapy plus CTLA-4 blockade in lung cancer. Whole-study results and caveats: An expansion of tumor-derived TCR clones occurred in blood after radiotherapy plus ipilimumab. Response, reportedly, was best predicted by interferon-beta along with early blood T cell clone dynamics.

The CDR3 has 15 amino acids. Germline loops: CDR1 SGDLS, CDR2 YYNGEE. The V and J ends lost 0 bases and 5 bases respectively, with 14 bases between them. Each patient with chemo-refractory metastatic non-small-cell lung cancer was treated with focal radiation plus CTLA-4 blockade using ipilimumab. Sequenced by immunoSEQ multiplex PCR; TCRdb stores in-frame clones only, minus some. The sample lists 40,000 to 60,000 clones, about 86% occurring once. This receptor was obtained from a human donor with non-small cell lung cancer that progressed on radiotherapy plus ipilimumab. Some clones in this sample may be carry-over from other donors' samples. J is TRBJ1-1 and V is TRBV9; D is unclear. The sample consisted of peripheral blood, taken from a patient treated with radiotherapy plus ipilimumab. The CDR3 loop reads CASSVGVPGRTEAFF. Here the CDR3 DNA reads TGTGCCAGCAGCGTAGGAGTCCCGGGGAGGACTGAAGCTTTCTTT.